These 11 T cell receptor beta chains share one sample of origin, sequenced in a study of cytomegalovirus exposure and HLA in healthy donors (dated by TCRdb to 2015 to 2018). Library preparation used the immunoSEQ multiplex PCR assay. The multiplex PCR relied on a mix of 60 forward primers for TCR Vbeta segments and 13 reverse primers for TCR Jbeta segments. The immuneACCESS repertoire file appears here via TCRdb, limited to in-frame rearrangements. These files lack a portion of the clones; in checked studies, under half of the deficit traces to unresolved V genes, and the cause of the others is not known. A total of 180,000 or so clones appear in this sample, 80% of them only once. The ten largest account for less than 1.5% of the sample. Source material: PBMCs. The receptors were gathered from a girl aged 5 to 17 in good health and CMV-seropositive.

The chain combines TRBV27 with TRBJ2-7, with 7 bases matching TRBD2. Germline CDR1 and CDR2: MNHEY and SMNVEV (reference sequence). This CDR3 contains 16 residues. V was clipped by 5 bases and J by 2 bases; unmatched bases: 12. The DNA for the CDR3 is TGTGCCAGCAGTCTGGAACCGGGACTATTAACCTACGAGCAGTACTTC. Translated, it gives CASSLEPGLLTYEQYF.

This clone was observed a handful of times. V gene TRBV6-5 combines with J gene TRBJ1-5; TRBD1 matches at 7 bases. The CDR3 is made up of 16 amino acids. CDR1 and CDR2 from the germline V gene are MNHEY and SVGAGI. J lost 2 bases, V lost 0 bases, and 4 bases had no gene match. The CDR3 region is CASSYSSQGGNQPQHF. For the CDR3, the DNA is TGTGCCAGCAGTTACTCGAGTCAGGGGGGCAATCAGCCCCAGCATTTT.

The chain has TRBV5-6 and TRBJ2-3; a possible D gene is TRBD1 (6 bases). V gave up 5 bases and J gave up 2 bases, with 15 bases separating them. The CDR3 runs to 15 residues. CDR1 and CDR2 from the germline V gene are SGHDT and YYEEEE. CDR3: CASRSGTLNTDTQYF. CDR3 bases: TGTGCCAGCAGATCCGGGACACTCAACACAGATACGCAGTATTTT.

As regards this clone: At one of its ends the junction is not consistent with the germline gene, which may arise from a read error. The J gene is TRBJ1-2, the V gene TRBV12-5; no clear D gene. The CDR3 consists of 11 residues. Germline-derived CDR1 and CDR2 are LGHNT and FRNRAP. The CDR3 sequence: CASGLVSGSGF. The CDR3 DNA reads TGTGCTAGTGGTTTGGTCTCGGGAAGTGGCTTC. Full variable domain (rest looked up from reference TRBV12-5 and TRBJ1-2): DARVTQTPRHKVTEMGQEVTMRCQPILGHNTVFWYRQTMMQGLELLAYFRNRAPLDDSGMPKDRFSAEMPDATLATLKIQPSEPRDSAVYFCASGLVSGSGFGSGTRLTVV.

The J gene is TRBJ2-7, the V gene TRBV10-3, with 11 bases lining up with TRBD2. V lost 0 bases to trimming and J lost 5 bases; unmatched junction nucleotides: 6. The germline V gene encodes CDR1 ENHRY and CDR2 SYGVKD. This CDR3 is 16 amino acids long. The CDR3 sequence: CAISESMTSGIDEQYF. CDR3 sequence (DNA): TGTGCCATCAGTGAGTCTATGACTAGCGGGATCGACGAGCAGTACTTC.

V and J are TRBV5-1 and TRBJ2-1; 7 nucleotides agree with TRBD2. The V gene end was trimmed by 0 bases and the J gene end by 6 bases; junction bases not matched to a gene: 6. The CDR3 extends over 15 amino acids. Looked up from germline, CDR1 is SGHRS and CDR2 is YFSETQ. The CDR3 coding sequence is TGCGCCAGCAGCTTGGGCGCGGGAGCATCCAATGAGCAGTTCTTC. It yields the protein CASSLGAGASNEQFF.

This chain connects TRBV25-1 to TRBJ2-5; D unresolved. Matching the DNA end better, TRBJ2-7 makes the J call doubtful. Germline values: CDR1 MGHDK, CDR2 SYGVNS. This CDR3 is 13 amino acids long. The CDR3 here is CASSESGFDEQYF. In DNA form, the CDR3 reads TGTGCCAGCAGTGAATCCGGGTTCGACGAGCAGTACTTC.

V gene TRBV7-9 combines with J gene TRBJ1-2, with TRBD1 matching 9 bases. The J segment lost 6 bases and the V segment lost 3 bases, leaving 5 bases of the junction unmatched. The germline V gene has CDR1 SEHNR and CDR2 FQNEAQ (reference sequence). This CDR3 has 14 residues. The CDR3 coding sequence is TGTGCCAGCAGCTTGCTGGACAGGGGACATGGCTACACCTTC. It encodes CASSLLDRGHGYTF.

The CDR3 region has the DNA TGTGCCAGCAGTTACTCTAGCGGTTCCTACGAGCAGTACTTC. Translation: CASSYSSGSYEQYF. The chain employs TRBV6-5 and TRBJ2-7; TRBD2 is a possible D gene (6 bases). Germline assignment: CDR1 MNHEY and CDR2 SVGAGI. The CDR3 extends over 14 amino acids. V lost 0 bases to trimming and J lost 1 base, with 7 bases between them.

Here the CDR3 reads CAWGTGQGDTQYF. In DNA form, the CDR3 reads TGTGCCTGGGGGACGGGACAGGGAGATACGCAGTATTTT. The V and J genes are TRBV30 and TRBJ2-3, with 9 bases that match TRBD1. This CDR3 is built from 13 residues. V shed 5 bases, J shed 5 bases, and the junction held 5 bases outside the gene matches. Germline V CDR1 and CDR2: GTSNPN, SVGIG (reference sequence).

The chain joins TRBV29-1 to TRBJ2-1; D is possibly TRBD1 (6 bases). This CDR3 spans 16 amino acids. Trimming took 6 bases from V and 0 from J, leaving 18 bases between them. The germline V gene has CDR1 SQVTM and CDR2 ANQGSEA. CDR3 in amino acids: CSVDGTTKSSYNEQFF. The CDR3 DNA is TGCAGCGTGGATGGGACAACCAAAAGCTCCTACAATGAGCAGTTCTTC.